These 19 T cell receptor beta chains came from one sample sequenced in a study of T cell responses to AZD1222 COVID-19 vaccine. The table came from immunoSEQ multiplex PCR; TCRdb's copy has only in-frame clones and leaves some out. This sample has under 200,000 clones, with around 94% found just once. The specimen was peripheral blood, collected 28 days after the second dose of the MenACWY control vaccine. The receptors come from an adult who received the MenACWY meningococcal vaccine as a control.

The genes are TRBV7-9 and TRBJ2-5; TRBD1 is a possible D gene (5 bases). This CDR3 region has 13 residues. Germline V gives CDR1 SEHNR, CDR2 FQNEAQ (reference sequence). V dropped 11 bases and J dropped 4 bases, with 17 bases sitting between them. CDR3 nucleotide sequence: TGTGCCGCTCCTAGGGGCCAGACAGAGACCCAGTACTTC. It yields the protein CAAPRGQTETQYF.

The V call is TRBV7-2, the J call TRBJ1-2; no clear D. This CDR3 comprises 15 residues. With 1 base removed from V and 0 bases from J, the gap between germline ends came to 9 bases. Germline V gene sequence: CDR1 SGHTA, CDR2 FQGNSA. CDR3 in amino acids: CASSLDGRSNYGYTF. CDR3 sequence (DNA): TGTGCCAGCAGCTTAGACGGGCGCTCTAACTATGGCTACACCTTC.

This sequence joins TRBV27 and TRBJ2-7, with D tentatively TRBD2 (7 bases). The ends were cut back, 9 bases at V and 2 bases at J, with 23 bases in the middle. The CDR3 consists of 16 residues. The V gene's germline CDR1 is MNHEY and CDR2 SMNVEV (reference sequence). In nucleotides, the CDR3 is TGTGCCAGATTAGGGGGGGGGCTTACAACCCCCTACGAGCAGTACTTC. Translation gives CARLGGGLTTPYEQYF.

V usage is TRBV5-1 and J usage is TRBJ1-2, with D unresolved. V lost 1 base and J 4 bases, leaving 8 bases between the germline ends. Germline-derived CDR1 and CDR2 are SGHRS and YFSETQ. The CDR3 loop spans 13 amino acids. CDR3: CASSLNSAYGYTF. Here the CDR3 DNA reads TGCGCCAGCAGCTTGAACTCAGCCTATGGCTACACCTTC.

The chain recombines TRBV27 with TRBJ1-1; TRBD1 is a possible D gene (6 bases). The germline gives CDR1 MNHEY, CDR2 SMNVEV (reference sequence). The germline V and J ends were trimmed by 5 bases and 4 bases, with 23 bases remaining between them. This CDR3 has 17 residues. The chain's CDR3 is CASSPPLLQGGSTEAFF. The CDR3 DNA follows: TGTGCCAGCAGTCCTCCCCTCCTACAGGGTGGGTCCACTGAAGCTTTCTTT.

The chain employs TRBV21-1 and TRBJ1-6; the table names TRBD1, a call not compared with the DNA. TRBV21-1 corresponds to a pseudogene. This CDR3 is 14 amino acids long. The CDR3 reads CASSNRQGNSPLHF. CDR3 bases: TGTGCCAGCAGCAATAGACAGGGTAATTCACCCCTCCACTTT.

The rearrangement links TRBV7-2 to TRBJ1-5; D unclear. Trimming took 4 bases from V and 7 from J, leaving 17 bases between them. Germline V gene lookup returns CDR1 SGHTA and CDR2 FQGNSA. CDR3 length: 15 residues. In DNA, the CDR3 is TGTGCCAGCAGCTCGGCCCGGCAGCTGGGACAGCCCCAGCATTTT. Translation: CASSSARQLGQPQHF. Using reference TRBV7-2 and TRBJ1-5 for the parts outside the CDR3, the full variable domain is GAGVSQSPSNKVTEKGKDVELRCDPISGHTALYWYRQSLGQGLEFLIYFQGNSAPDKSGLPSDRFSAERTGGSVSTLTIQRTQQEDSAVYLCASSSARQLGQPQHFGDGTRLSIL.

The rearrangement links TRBV7-9 to TRBJ1-5; no clear D gene. From germline, CDR1 is SEHNR and CDR2 FQNEAQ (reference sequence). The length of the CDR3 is 12 residues. V was trimmed by 5 bases and J by 6 bases, leaving 8 bases between them. CDR3 in amino acids: CASSPGSQPQHF. The CDR3, as DNA: TGTGCCAGCAGCCCTGGGTCTCAGCCCCAGCATTTT.

The gene calls are TRBV7-9 and TRBJ1-1, with a weak D call TRBD1 (5 bases). CDR3 length: 14 residues. The V gene's germline CDR1 is SEHNR and CDR2 FQNEAQ (reference sequence). Trimming stripped 4 bases from V and 1 base from J, with 10 bases between. CDR3 sequence: CASSWDGGNTEAFF. The CDR3 bases are TGTGCCAGCAGCTGGGACGGTGGGAACACTGAAGCTTTCTTT.

This chain links TRBV6-2 or TRBV6-3 with TRBJ2-7; TRBD2 is a possible D gene (6 bases). Germline values: CDR1 MNHEY, CDR2 SVGEGT. The CDR3 totals 13 residues. V was clipped by 6 bases and J by 9 bases, with 18 bases between them. The CDR3 nucleotides read TGTGCCAGCAGCACCACTCAGGGACTTGGGCAGTACTTC. It is translated as CASSTTQGLGQYF.

This rearrangement joins TRBV19 to TRBJ2-1; tentatively, D is TRBD2 (7 bases). Germline CDR1 is LNHDA and CDR2 is SQIVND (reference sequence). The V gene lost 2 bases and the J gene lost 8 bases, with 16 bases spanning the gap. The CDR3 length is 15 residues. CDR3 nucleotides: TGTGCCAGTAGTATACCAGGGACGGGGGGCGATGAGCAGTTCTTC. Its translation: CASSIPGTGGDEQFF.

The chain links TRBV10-3 to TRBJ1-1; 10 bases are shared with TRBD1. Germline trimming cut 7 bases from V and 5 bases from J; bases unmatched to any gene: 16. The CDR3 length is 17 residues. Germline CDR1 reads ENHRY; CDR2 reads SYGVKD. CDR3 protein: CAITALAWGQGSTEAFF. The CDR3 bases are TGTGCCATCACCGCCTTGGCCTGGGGACAGGGGAGTACTGAAGCTTTCTTT.

The chain uses TRBV7-9 and TRBJ1-1; tentative D call: TRBD1 (5 bases). Germline V lookup: CDR1 SEHNR, CDR2 FQNEAQ (reference sequence). The CDR3 consists of 14 residues. V lost 1 base and J 6 bases, leaving 12 bases between the germline ends. CDR3 sequence reads: CASSLEGWGAEAFF. In nucleotides, the CDR3 is TGTGCCAGCAGCTTAGAGGGCTGGGGGGCTGAAGCTTTCTTT.

The CDR3 bases are TGTGCCAGCATCAGGGGGCTACAAGAGACCCAGTACTTC. Protein: CASIRGLQETQYF. The genes are TRBV6-5 and TRBJ2-5; 8 bases are shared with TRBD1. Germline lookup yields CDR1 MNHEY and CDR2 SVGAGI. This CDR3 is 13 amino acids long. V shed 7 bases, J shed 2 bases, and the junction held 3 bases outside the gene matches.

The chain is built from TRBV2 and TRBJ1-2, with D uncertain. V was clipped by 3 bases and J by 5 bases, with 10 bases between them. Germline CDR1 is SNHLY and CDR2 is FYNNEI. The CDR3 length is 13 residues. The CDR3 region is CASSEDPRYGYTF. DNA for the CDR3: TGTGCCAGCAGTGAGGATCCTAGGTATGGCTACACCTTC.

The rearrangement joins TRBV3-1 (or the pseudogene TRBV3-2) to TRBJ1-3; D remains unclear. V lost 1 base and J 0 bases, leaving 7 bases between the germline ends. CDR3 length equals 15 residues. Germline CDR1 LGHDT, CDR2 YNNKEL (reference sequence). The CDR3 protein is CASSQGRFSGNTIYF. The CDR3 nucleotides read TGTGCCAGCAGCCAAGGGCGCTTCTCTGGAAACACCATATATTTT.

The rearrangement joins TRBV7-8 to TRBJ1-6, with D possibly being TRBD1 (5 bases). The CDR3 contains 13 residues. The V and J ends lost 1 base and 7 bases respectively, with 5 bases between them. Germline V lookup: CDR1 SGHVS, CDR2 FQNEAQ. This chain's CDR3 is CASSLDRNSPLHF. CDR3 sequence (DNA): TGTGCCAGCAGCTTAGACAGGAATTCACCCCTCCACTTT.

Turning to this clone: The junction departs from the called germline gene at one end, perhaps through a read error. The rearrangement uses TRBV7-3 and TRBJ2-2, with D perhaps matching TRBD1 or TRBD2 (5 bases each). The CDR3 is 12 residues long. The germline CDR1 and CDR2 sequences are SGHTA and FQGTGA. CDR3 coding DNA: TGTGCCACCGGGGCCGCTACCGAGGAGCTGTTTTTT. It yields the protein CATGAATEELFF. Full variable domain (remainder filled in from reference TRBV7-3 and TRBJ2-2): GAGVSQTPSNKVTEKGKYVELRCDPISGHTALYWYRQSLGQGPEFLIYFQGTGAADDSGLPNDRFFAVRPEGSVSTLKIQRTERGDSAVYLCATGAATEELFFGEGSRLTVL.

V and J are TRBV10-3 and TRBJ2-1; TRBD2 aligns across 9 bases. Germline V gives CDR1 ENHRY, CDR2 SYGVKD. The J segment lost 12 bases and the V segment lost 2 bases, leaving 5 bases of the junction unmatched. The CDR3 sequence is 13 residues long. The DNA for the CDR3 is TGTGCCATCAGTGAGGGGCGGGAGGGCCCGCAGTTCTTC. Translation: CAISEGREGPQFF.